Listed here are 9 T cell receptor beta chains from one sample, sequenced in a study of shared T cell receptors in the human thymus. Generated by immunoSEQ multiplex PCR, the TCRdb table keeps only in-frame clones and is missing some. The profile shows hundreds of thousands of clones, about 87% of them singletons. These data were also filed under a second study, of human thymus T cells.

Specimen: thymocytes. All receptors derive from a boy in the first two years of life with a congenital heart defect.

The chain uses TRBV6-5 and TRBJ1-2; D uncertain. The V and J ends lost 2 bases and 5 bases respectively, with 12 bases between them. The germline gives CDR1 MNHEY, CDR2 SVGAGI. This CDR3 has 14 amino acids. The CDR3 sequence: CASSYPDGGYGYTF. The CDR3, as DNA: TGTGCCAGCAGTTACCCCGATGGAGGATATGGCTACACCTTC.

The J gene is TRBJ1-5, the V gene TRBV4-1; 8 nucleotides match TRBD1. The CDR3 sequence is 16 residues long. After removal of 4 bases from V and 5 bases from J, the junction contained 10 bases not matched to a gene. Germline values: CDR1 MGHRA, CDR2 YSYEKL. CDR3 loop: CASSLKMDRVHQPQHF. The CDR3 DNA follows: TGCGCCAGCAGCCTCAAAATGGACAGGGTCCATCAGCCCCAGCATTTT.

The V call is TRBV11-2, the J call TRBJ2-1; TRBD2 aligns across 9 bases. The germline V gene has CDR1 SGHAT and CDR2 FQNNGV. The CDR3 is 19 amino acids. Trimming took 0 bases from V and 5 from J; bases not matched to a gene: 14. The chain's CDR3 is CASSLEGEYLAGADNEQFF. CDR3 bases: TGTGCCAGCAGCTTAGAGGGGGAGTACTTAGCGGGAGCCGACAATGAGCAGTTCTTC.

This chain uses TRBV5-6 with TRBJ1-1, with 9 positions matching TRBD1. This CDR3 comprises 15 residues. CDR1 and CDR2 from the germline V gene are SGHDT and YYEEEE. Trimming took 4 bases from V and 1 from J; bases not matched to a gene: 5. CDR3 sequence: CASSPDRGKNTEAFF. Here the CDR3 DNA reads TGTGCCAGCAGCCCAGACAGGGGGAAGAACACTGAAGCTTTCTTT.

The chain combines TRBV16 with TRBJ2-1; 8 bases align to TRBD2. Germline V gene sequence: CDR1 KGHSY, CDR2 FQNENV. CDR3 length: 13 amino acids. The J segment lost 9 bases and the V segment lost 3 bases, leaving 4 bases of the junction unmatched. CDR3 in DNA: TGTGCCAGCAGCCAGGGACTAGTCGGTGAGCAGTTCTTC. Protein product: CASSQGLVGEQFF.

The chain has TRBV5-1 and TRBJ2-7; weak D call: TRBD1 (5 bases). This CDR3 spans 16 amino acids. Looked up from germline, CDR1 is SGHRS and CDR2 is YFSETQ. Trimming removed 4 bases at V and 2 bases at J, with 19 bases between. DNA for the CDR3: TGCGCCAGCAGCCCGTCGCCGGCAGGGAACGCCTACGAGCAGTACTTC. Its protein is CASSPSPAGNAYEQYF.

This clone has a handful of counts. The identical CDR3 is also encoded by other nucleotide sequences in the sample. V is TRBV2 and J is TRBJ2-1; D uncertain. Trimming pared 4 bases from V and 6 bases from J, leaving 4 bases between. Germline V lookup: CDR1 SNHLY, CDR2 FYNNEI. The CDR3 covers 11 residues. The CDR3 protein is CASSARNEQFF. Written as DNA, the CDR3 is TGTGCCAGCAGTGCTCGCAATGAGCAGTTCTTC.

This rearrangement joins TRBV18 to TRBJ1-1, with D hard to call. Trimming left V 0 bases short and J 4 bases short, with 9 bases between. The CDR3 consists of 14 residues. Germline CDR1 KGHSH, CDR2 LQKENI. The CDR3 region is CASSPPRRGTEAFF. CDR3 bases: TGTGCCAGCTCACCACCGAGACGAGGCACTGAAGCTTTCTTT.

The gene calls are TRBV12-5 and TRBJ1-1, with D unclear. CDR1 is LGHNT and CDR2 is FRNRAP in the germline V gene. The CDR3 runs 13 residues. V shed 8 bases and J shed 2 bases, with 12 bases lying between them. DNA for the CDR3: TGTGCTAGTCCGGGGAAACCCAACACTGAAGCTTTCTTT. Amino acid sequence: CASPGKPNTEAFF.